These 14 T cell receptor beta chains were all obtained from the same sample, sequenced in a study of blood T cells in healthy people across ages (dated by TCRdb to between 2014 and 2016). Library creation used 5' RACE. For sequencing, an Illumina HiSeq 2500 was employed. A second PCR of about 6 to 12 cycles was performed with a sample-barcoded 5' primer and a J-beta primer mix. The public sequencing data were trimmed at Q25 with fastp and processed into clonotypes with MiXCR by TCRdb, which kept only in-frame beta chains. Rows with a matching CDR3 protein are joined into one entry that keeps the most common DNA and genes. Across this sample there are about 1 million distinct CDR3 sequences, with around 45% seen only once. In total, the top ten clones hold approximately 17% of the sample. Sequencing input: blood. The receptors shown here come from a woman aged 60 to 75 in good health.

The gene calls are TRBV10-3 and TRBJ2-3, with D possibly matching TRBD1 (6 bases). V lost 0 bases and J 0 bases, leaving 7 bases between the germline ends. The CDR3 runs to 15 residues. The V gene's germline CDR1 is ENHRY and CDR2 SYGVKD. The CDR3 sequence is CAISESGASTDTQYF. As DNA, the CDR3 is TGTGCCATCAGTGAGTCGGGGGCTAGCACAGATACGCAGTATTTT.

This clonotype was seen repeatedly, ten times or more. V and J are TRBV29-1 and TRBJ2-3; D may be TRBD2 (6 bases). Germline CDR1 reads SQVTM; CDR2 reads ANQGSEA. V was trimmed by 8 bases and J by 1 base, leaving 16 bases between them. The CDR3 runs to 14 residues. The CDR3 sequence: CSLSGTGGTDTQYF. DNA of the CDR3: TGCAGCCTTTCGGGTACGGGAGGCACAGATACGCAGTATTTT.

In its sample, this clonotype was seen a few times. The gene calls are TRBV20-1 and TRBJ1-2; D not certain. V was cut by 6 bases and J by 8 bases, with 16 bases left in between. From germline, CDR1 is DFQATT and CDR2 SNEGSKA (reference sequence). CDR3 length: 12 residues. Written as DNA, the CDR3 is TGCAGTGCCCAAGAGATGGACCGGGGCTACACCTTC. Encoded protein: CSAQEMDRGYTF.

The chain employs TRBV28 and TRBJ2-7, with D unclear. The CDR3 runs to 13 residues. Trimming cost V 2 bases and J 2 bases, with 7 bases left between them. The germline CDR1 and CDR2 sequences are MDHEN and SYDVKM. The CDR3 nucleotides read TGTGCCAGCAGTTTAGAAGTCCCCTACGAGCAGTACTTC. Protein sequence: CASSLEVPYEQYF.

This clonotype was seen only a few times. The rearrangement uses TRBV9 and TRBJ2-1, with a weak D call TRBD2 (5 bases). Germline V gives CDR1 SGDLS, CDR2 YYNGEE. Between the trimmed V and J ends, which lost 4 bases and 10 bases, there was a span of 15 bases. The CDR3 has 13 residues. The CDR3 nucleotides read TGTGCCAGCAGCCCAGACTATCTGCCGGAGCAGTTCTTC. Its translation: CASSPDYLPEQFF.

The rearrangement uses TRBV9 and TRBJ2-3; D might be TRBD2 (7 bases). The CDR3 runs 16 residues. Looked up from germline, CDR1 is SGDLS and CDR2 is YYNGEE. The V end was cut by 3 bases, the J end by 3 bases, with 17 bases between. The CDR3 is CASSAVGGEATDTQYF. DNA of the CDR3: TGTGCCAGCAGCGCAGTAGGGGGGGAGGCAACAGATACGCAGTATTTT.

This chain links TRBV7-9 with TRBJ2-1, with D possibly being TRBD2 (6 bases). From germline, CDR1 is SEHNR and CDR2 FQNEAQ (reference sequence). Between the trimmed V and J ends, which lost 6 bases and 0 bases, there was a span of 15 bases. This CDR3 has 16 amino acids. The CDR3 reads CASSSLRGSSYNEQFF. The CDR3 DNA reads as TGTGCCAGCAGTTCTCTCCGGGGGAGCTCCTACAATGAGCAGTTCTTC.

The CDR3 DNA reads TGTGCCAGCAGTCGTACTAGTTTCGATGAGCAGTTCTTC. This translates into CASSRTSFDEQFF. The rearrangement links TRBV7-8 to TRBJ2-1; possibly TRBD2 for D (5 bases). The germline V and J ends were trimmed by 6 bases and 8 bases, with 14 bases remaining between them. Germline V CDR1 and CDR2: SGHVS, FQNEAQ. The CDR3 has 13 amino acids.

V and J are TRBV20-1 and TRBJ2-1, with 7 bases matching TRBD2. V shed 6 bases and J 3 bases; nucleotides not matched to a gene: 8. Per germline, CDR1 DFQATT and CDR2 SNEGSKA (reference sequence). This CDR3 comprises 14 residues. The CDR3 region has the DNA TGCAGTGCGCCCCTAGCGGCACGCTACAATGAGCAGTTCTTC. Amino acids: CSAPLAARYNEQFF.

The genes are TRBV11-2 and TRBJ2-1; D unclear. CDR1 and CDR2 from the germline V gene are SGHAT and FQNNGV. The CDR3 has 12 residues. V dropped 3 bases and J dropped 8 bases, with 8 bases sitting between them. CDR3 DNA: TGTGCCAGCAGCTTGTTCGGTTATGAGCAGTTCTTC. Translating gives CASSLFGYEQFF.

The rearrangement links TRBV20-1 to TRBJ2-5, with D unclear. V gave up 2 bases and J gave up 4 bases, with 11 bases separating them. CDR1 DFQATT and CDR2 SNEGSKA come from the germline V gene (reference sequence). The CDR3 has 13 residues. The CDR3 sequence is CSARPGSSETQYF. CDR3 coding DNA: TGCAGTGCTAGACCCGGATCTTCAGAGACCCAGTACTTC.

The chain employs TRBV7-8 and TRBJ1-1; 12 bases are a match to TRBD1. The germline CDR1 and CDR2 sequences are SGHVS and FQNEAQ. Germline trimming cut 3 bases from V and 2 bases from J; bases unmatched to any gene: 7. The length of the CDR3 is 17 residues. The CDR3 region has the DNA TGTGCCAGCAGCTTCCGGGACAGGGGGCTCATTAACACTGAAGCTTTCTTT. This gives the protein CASSFRDRGLINTEAFF.

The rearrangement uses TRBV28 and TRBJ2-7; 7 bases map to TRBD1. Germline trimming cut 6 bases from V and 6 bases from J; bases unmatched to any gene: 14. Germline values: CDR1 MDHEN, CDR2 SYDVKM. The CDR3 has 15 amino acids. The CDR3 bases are TGTGCCAGCAGGAACGACGGGACAGTGGTTGGCGAGCAGTACTTC. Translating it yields CASRNDGTVVGEQYF.

This CDR3 reads CASRGGRNDYGYTF. Here the CDR3 DNA reads TGTGCCAGCAGGGGGGGGAGGAACGACTATGGCTACACCTTC. The chain links TRBV28 to TRBJ1-2; D might be TRBD1 (5 bases). The CDR3 is 14 residues long. Germline CDR1 is MDHEN and CDR2 is SYDVKM. V was trimmed by 6 bases and J by 3 bases, leaving 14 bases between them.